These 22 T cell receptor beta chains were all obtained from the same sample, sequenced in a study of shared clonotypes between healthy human individuals. This table comes from immunoSEQ multiplex PCR, and its TCRdb copy is limited to in-frame clones, with some not included. The profile shows about 2.1 million clones, just under 95% of them singletons. Terminally differentiated effector memory CD45RA+ cells were excluded from the naive CD8 cells, which were CD45RO-negative and positively selected for CCR7. The sample consisted of naive CD8+ T cells from PBMCs. The receptors were gathered from a man aged 18 to 30 in good health. Some clones in this sample may be carry-over from other donors' samples.

The V and J genes are TRBV7-2 and TRBJ2-7, with a possible D match to TRBD2 (6 bases). The V gene lost 4 bases and the J gene lost 2 bases, with 18 bases spanning the gap. Germline-derived CDR1 and CDR2 are SGHTA and FQGNSA. The CDR3 consists of 16 residues. CDR3 coding DNA: TGTGCCAGCAGCTCCTCACGGCGGGGTAGGGCCTACGAGCAGTACTTC. It yields the protein CASSSSRRGRAYEQYF.

The V call is TRBV15, the J call TRBJ2-2; D gene unclear. V lost 0 bases and J lost 2, with 10 bases in between. Germline V gene data show CDR1 as LNHNV and CDR2 as YYDKDF (reference sequence). The CDR3 has 16 residues. The CDR3 protein is CATSRDGGYNTGELFF. The CDR3 DNA follows: TGTGCCACCAGCAGAGATGGCGGATACAACACCGGGGAGCTGTTTTTT. Variable domain in full (rest from reference TRBV15 and TRBJ2-2): DAMVIQNPRYQVTQFGKPVTLSCSQTLNHNVMYWYQQKSSQAPKLLFHYYDKDFNNEADTPDNFQSRRPNTSFCFLDIRSPGLGDTAMYLCATSRDGGYNTGELFFGEGSRLTVL.

This sequence joins TRBV11-2 and TRBJ1-5; 8 bases line up with TRBD1. From germline, CDR1 is SGHAT and CDR2 FQNNGV. CDR3 length: 18 residues. The V and J ends lost 2 bases and 5 bases, in that order; junction bases with no gene match: 14. Written as DNA, the CDR3 is TGTGCCAGCAGCTTATGGGACAGGACGGTGATCCCTCATCAGCCCCAGCATTTT. Translated, it gives CASSLWDRTVIPHQPQHF.

As for this clone: This same CDR3 is encoded by further DNA sequences in the sample. This chain joins TRBV5-6 and TRBJ2-1; 10 nucleotides align to TRBD2. Germline values: CDR1 SGHDT, CDR2 YYEEEE. The CDR3 is 15 residues long. V lost 2 bases, J lost 4 bases, and 3 bases stayed unmatched. CDR3 sequence reads: CASSFSSGGYNEQFF. CDR3 DNA sequence: TGTGCCAGCAGCTTTTCTAGCGGGGGTTACAATGAGCAGTTCTTC.

This clone appeared a single time. The V call is TRBV7-8, the J call TRBJ1-5; 7 positions match TRBD1. The CDR3 is 16 residues long. The germline gives CDR1 SGHVS, CDR2 FQNEAQ. V shed 1 base, J shed 4 bases, and the junction held 7 bases outside the gene matches. The CDR3 region is CASSLVSAGGNQPQHF. The CDR3 bases are TGTGCCAGCAGCTTAGTGTCGGCAGGGGGTAATCAGCCCCAGCATTTT.

Regarding this clone: Distinct nucleotide sequences in the sample also encode this CDR3. This chain connects TRBV9 to TRBJ1-1, with TRBD1 matching over 7 bases. The CDR3 is 15 residues long. Germline CDR1 is SGDLS and CDR2 is YYNGEE. Trimming removed 2 bases from V and 5 bases from J; junction bases left unmatched: 9. CDR3 in DNA: TGTGCCAGCAGCGTCAGACAGGGTCGAGATACTGAAGCTTTCTTT. Encoded protein: CASSVRQGRDTEAFF.

The chain joins TRBV4-3 to TRBJ2-3, with 14 nucleotides matching TRBD2. J lost 3 bases, V lost 3 bases, and 5 bases had no gene match. This CDR3 is 17 amino acids long. CDR1 and CDR2 from the germline V gene are LGHNA and YSLEER. CDR3 sequence (DNA): TGCGCCAGCAGCCAGGGGACTAGCGGGAGCTCGACAGATACGCAGTATTTT. Protein product: CASSQGTSGSSTDTQYF.

V is TRBV18 and J is TRBJ2-3; either TRBD1 or TRBD2 may supply D (5 bases each). Germline lookup yields CDR1 KGHSH and CDR2 LQKENI. V lost 3 bases and J 0 bases, leaving 10 bases between the germline ends. The CDR3 totals 15 residues. The CDR3 coding sequence is TGTGCCAGCTCACCGGTGGGGGAGAGCACAGATACGCAGTATTTT. It yields the protein CASSPVGESTDTQYF.

The rearrangement uses TRBV25-1 and TRBJ1-4; D is ambiguous. CDR1 MGHDK and CDR2 SYGVNS come from the germline V gene. This CDR3 has 13 residues. V lost 4 bases and J 14 bases, leaving 17 bases between the germline ends. This CDR3 is CASSGLRAYPLFF. The CDR3 DNA is TGTGCCAGCAGTGGGTTAAGGGCATACCCCCTGTTTTTT.

The chain uses TRBV7-8 and TRBJ2-7; the match to TRBD2 covers 7 bases. Germline CDR1 and CDR2: SGHVS and FQNEAQ. The CDR3 is made up of 13 amino acids. The V and J ends lost 1 base and 3 bases, in that order; junction bases with no gene match: 0. In DNA form, the CDR3 reads TGTGCCAGCAGCTTAGGGGACTACTACGAGCAGTACTTC. This encodes CASSLGDYYEQYF.

This sequence joins TRBV27 and TRBJ2-1; the match to TRBD2 covers 7 bases. This CDR3 region has 14 residues. V was pared by 8 bases and J by 0 bases, with 4 bases of the junction left unmatched. From germline, CDR1 is MNHEY and CDR2 SMNVEV (reference sequence). The CDR3 region is CASGGVSSYNEQFF. CDR3 DNA: TGTGCCAGCGGGGGGGTTTCCTCCTACAATGAGCAGTTCTTC.

This rearrangement joins TRBV29-1 to TRBJ2-7, with D perhaps TRBD1 (5 bases). This CDR3 region has 12 residues. Trimming pared 0 bases from V and 3 bases from J, leaving 6 bases between. CDR1 SQVTM and CDR2 ANQGSEA come from the germline V gene. The CDR3 DNA reads TGCAGCGTTGAAGATCAGGGCTACGAGCAGTACTTC. Translating gives CSVEDQGYEQYF.

The sample holds one count of this clone. This sample includes further DNA sequences coding for the same CDR3. The CDR3 sequence is CASSLTGGSAEAFF. The CDR3 DNA follows: TGCGCCAGCAGCTTAACAGGGGGCTCGGCTGAAGCTTTCTTT. The rearrangement joins TRBV5-1 to TRBJ1-1; 9 bases fit TRBD1. This CDR3 has 14 amino acids. With V trimmed by 2 bases and J by 6 bases, 5 bases remained unmatched. Germline CDR1 SGHRS, CDR2 YFSETQ.

The genes are TRBV28 and TRBJ1-4, with 9 bases lining up with TRBD1. From germline, CDR1 is MDHEN and CDR2 SYDVKM. Germline trimming cut 7 bases from V and 5 bases from J; bases unmatched to any gene: 11. There are 16 residues in the CDR3. CDR3 in amino acids: CASTQWSGTGNEKLFF. For the CDR3, the DNA is TGTGCCAGCACCCAGTGGTCCGGGACAGGGAATGAAAAACTGTTTTTT. The full variable domain, with the rest looked up from reference TRBV28 and TRBJ1-4, is DVKVTQSSRYLVKRTGEKVFLECVQDMDHENMFWYRQDPGLGLRLIYFSYDVKMKEKGDIPEGYSVSREKKERFSLILESASTNQTSMYLCASTQWSGTGNEKLFFGSGTQLSVL.

A note on this clone: Other DNA sequences within the sample encode an identical CDR3. V is TRBV30 and J is TRBJ1-2, with 10 bases aligning to TRBD1. The CDR3 sequence is 14 residues long. After removal of 3 bases from V and 4 bases from J, the junction contained 5 bases not matched to a gene. CDR1 and CDR2 (germline): GTSNPN, SVGIG (reference sequence). CDR3 DNA: TGTGCCTGGAGCCCGGGACAGGGGACCTATGGCTACACCTTC. Residues: CAWSPGQGTYGYTF.

Only a few counts were recorded for this clone. Different DNA sequences within this sample yield the same CDR3. This chain joins TRBV10-1 and TRBJ1-5, with D unresolved. The CDR3 covers 12 residues. CDR1 is WNHNN and CDR2 is SYGVQD in the germline V gene (reference sequence). The germline V and J ends were trimmed by 2 bases and 4 bases, with 3 bases remaining between them. The CDR3 sequence: CASSEGNQPQHF. CDR3 DNA: TGCGCCAGCAGTGAGGGTAATCAGCCCCAGCATTTT.

This rearrangement joins TRBV28 to TRBJ1-1; possible D gene TRBD1, 6 bases. The V and J ends lost 3 bases and 1 base respectively, with 15 bases between them. The CDR3 covers 16 residues. CDR1 MDHEN and CDR2 SYDVKM come from the germline V gene. Here the CDR3 DNA reads TGTGCCAGCAGTTTGATGCGTCACAGGGCGAACACTGAAGCTTTCTTT. Translation gives CASSLMRHRANTEAFF.

This chain joins TRBV5-1 and TRBJ2-1, with 13 positions matching TRBD2. After removal of 4 bases from V and 3 bases from J, the junction contained 7 bases not matched to a gene. Germline CDR1 SGHRS, CDR2 YFSETQ. The length of the CDR3 is 17 residues. The CDR3 protein is CASSLTSGRTYYNEQFF. The DNA of the CDR3 is TGCGCCAGCAGCCTGACTAGCGGGAGGACGTACTACAATGAGCAGTTCTTC.

V usage is TRBV28 and J usage is TRBJ2-2, with TRBD2 identical over 11 bases. Germline V gene sequence: CDR1 MDHEN, CDR2 SYDVKM. Trimming cost V 3 bases and J 4 bases; bases outside gene matches: 13. The CDR3 is 19 amino acids. The CDR3 sequence: CASSLTRGSGRASTGELFF. The CDR3 DNA is TGTGCCAGCAGTTTGACTAGGGGTAGCGGGAGGGCCAGCACCGGGGAGCTGTTTTTT.

CDR3 loop: CATSRGSWPNEKLFF. The DNA of the CDR3 is TGTGCCACCAGCAGAGGGTCTTGGCCTAATGAAAAACTGTTTTTT. This chain links TRBV15 with TRBJ1-4; D ambiguous. This CDR3 region has 15 residues. The V gene's germline CDR1 is LNHNV and CDR2 YYDKDF (reference sequence). V was trimmed by 1 base and J by 3 bases, leaving 9 bases between them.

With respect to this clone: The same CDR3 is also encoded by other DNA sequences in this sample. The chain is built from TRBV7-9 and TRBJ2-7; no definite D call. With 4 bases removed from V and 0 bases from J, the gap between germline ends came to 10 bases. Per germline, CDR1 SEHNR and CDR2 FQNEAQ (reference sequence). The CDR3 covers 14 residues. CDR3: CASSSAGTSYEQYF. The CDR3 region has the DNA TGTGCCAGCAGCTCTGCAGGTACCTCCTACGAGCAGTACTTC.

The J gene is TRBJ1-2, the V gene TRBV6-5, with D possibly being TRBD1 (5 bases). The CDR3 runs to 14 residues. V was pared by 2 bases and J by 8 bases, with 15 bases between. Germline CDR1 is MNHEY and CDR2 is SVGAGI. This CDR3 is CASSYDRSSGGYTF. Here the CDR3 DNA reads TGTGCCAGCAGTTACGACAGAAGTTCCGGAGGCTACACCTTC.